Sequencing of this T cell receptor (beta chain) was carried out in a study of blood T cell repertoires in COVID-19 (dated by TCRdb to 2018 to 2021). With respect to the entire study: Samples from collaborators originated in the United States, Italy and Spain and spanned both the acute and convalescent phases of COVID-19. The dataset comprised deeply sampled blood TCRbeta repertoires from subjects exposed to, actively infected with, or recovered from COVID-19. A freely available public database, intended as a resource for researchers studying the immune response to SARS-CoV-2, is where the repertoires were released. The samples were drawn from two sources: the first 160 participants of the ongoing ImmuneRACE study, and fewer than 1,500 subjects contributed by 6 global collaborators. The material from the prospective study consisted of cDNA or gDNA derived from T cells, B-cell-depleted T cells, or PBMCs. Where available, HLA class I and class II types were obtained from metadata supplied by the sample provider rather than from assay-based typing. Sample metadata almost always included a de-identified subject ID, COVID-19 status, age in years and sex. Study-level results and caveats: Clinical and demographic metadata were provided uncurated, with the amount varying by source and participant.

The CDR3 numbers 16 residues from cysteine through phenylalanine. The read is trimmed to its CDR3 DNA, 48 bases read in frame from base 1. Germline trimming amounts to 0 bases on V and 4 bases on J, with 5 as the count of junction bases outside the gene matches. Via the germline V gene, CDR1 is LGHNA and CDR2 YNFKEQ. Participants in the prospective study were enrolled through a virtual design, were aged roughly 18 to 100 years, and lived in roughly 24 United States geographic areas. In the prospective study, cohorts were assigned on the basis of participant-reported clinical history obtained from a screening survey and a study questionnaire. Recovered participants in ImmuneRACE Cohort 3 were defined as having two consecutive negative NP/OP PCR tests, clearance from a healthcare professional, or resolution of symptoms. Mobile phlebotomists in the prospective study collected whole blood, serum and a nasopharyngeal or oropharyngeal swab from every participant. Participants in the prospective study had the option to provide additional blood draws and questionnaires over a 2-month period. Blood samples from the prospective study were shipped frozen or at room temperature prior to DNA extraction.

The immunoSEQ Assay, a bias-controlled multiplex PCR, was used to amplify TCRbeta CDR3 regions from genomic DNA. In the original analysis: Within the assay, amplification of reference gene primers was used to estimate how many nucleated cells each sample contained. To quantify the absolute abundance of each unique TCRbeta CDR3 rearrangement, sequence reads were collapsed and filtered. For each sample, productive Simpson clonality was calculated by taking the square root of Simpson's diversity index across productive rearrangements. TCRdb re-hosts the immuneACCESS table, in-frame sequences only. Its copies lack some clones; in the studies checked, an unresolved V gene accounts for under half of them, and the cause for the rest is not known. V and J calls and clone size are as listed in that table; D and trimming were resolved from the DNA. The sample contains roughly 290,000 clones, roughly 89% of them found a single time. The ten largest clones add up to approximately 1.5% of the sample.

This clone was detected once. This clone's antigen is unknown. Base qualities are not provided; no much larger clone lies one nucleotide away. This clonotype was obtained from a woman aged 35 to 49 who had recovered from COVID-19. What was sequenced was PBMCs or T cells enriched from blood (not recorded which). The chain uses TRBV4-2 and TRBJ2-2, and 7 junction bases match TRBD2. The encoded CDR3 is CASSQDGLVITGELFF. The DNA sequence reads TGTGCCAGCAGCCAAGACGGACTAGTCATCACCGGGGAGCTGTTTTTT.